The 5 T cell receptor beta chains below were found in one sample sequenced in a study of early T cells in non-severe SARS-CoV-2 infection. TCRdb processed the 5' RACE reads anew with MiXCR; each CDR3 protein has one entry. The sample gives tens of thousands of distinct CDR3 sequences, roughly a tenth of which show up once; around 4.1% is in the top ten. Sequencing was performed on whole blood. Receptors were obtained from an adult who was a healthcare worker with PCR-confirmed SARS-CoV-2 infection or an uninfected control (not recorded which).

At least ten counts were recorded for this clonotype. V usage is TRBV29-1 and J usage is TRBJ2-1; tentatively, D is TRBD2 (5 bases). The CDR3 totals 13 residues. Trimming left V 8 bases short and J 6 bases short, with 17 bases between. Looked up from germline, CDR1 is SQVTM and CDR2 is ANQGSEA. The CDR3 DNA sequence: TGCAGCATCTCAGCGGTATTAGGCAATGAGCAGTTCTTC. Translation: CSISAVLGNEQFF.

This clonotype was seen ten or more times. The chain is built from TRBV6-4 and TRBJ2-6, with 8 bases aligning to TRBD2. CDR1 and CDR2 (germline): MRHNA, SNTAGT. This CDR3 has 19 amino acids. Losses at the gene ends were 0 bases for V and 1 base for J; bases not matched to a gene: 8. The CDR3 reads CASSDSPGGPISGANVLTF. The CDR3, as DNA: TGTGCCAGCAGTGACTCCCCGGGGGGGCCAATTTCTGGGGCCAACGTCCTGACTTTC.

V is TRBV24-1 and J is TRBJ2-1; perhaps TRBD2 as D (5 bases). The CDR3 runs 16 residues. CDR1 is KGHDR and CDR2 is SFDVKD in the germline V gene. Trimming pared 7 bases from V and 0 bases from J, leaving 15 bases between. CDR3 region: CATSSAVGSSYNEQFF. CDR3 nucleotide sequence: TGTGCCACCAGCTCAGCGGTGGGGAGCTCCTACAATGAGCAGTTCTTC.

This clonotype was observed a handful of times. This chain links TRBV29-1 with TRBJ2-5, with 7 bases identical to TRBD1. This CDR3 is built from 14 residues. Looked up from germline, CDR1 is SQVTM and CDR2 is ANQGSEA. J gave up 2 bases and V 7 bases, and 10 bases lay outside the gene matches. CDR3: CSALGQPFQETQYF. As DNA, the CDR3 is TGCAGCGCGCTGGGACAGCCCTTTCAAGAGACCCAGTACTTC.

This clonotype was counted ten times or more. The CDR3 region has the DNA TGTGCCACCAGTGATTTTACTGGACAGGGGAACCAAGAGACCCAGTACTTC. This translates into CATSDFTGQGNQETQYF. V is TRBV24-1 and J is TRBJ2-5, with 9 bases identical to TRBD1. From germline, CDR1 is KGHDR and CDR2 SFDVKD. This CDR3 is 17 amino acids long. V dropped 1 base and J dropped 0; count of bases not matched to a gene: 5.